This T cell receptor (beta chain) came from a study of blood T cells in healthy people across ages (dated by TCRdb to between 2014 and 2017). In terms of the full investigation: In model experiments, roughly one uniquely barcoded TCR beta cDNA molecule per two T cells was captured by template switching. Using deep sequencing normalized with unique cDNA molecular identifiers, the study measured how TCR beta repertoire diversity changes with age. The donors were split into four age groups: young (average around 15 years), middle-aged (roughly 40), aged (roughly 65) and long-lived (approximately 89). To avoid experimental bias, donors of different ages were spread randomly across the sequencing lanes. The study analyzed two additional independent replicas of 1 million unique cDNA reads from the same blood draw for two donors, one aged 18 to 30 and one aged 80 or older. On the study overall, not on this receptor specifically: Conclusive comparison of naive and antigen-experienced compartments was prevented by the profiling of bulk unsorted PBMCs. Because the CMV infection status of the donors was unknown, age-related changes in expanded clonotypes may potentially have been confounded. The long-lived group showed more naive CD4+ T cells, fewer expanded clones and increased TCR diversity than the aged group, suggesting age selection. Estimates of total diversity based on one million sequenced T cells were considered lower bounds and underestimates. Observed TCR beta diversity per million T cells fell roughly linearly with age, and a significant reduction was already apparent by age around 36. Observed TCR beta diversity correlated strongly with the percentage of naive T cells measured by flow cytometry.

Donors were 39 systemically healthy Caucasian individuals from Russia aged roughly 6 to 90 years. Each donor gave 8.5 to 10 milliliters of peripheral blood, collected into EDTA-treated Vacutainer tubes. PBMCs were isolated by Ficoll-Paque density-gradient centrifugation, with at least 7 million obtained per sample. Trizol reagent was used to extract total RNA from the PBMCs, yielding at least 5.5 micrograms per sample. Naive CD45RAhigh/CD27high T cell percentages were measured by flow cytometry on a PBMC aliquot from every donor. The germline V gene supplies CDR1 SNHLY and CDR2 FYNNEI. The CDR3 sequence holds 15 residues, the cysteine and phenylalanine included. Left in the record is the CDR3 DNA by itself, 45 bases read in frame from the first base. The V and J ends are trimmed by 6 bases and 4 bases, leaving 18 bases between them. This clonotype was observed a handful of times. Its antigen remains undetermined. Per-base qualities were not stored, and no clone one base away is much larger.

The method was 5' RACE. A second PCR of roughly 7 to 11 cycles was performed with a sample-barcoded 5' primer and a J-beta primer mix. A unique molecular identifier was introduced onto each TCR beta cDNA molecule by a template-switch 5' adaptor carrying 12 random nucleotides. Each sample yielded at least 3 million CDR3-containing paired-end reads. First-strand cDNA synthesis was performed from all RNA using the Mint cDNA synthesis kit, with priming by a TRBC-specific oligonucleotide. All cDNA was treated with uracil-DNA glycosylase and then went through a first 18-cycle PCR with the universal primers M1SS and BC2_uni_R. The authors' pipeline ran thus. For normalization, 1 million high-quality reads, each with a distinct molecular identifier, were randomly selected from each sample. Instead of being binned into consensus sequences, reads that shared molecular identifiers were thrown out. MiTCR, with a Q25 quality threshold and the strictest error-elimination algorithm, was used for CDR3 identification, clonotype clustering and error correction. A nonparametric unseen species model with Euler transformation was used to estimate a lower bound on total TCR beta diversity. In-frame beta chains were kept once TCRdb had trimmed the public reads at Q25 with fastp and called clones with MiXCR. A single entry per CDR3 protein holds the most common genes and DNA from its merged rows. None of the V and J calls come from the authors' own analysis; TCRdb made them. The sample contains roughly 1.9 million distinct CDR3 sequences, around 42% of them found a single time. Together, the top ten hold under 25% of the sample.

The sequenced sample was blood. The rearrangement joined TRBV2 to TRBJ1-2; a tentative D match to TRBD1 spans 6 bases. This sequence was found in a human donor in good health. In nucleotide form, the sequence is TGTGCCAGCAGGCCCTTACAGGGACGGGGCTATGGCTACACCTTC. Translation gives CASRPLQGRGYGYTF. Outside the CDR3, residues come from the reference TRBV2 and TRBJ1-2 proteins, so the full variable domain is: EPEVTQTPSHQVTQMGQEVILRCVPISNHLYFYWYRQILGQKVEFLVSFYNNEISEKSEIFDDQFSVERPDGSNFTLKIRSTKLEDSAMYFCASRPLQGRGYGYTFGSGTRLTVV.